This passage covers 19 T cell receptor beta chains from one sample sequenced in a study of T cell responses to AZD1222 COVID-19 vaccine. Sequencing was performed with immunoSEQ multiplex PCR; in TCRdb, only in-frame clones are kept and a portion is missing. The table includes 130,000 to 150,000 clones, about 90% detected once. The sequences come from peripheral blood, collected on day 0 of AZD1222 vaccination. The receptors were sampled from an adult in good health.

The chain employs TRBV4-2 and TRBJ1-6; no reliable D call. Germline lookup yields CDR1 LGHNA and CDR2 YNFKEQ. V lost 1 base and J lost 2, with 12 bases in between. This CDR3 comprises 17 residues. The CDR3 is CASSQGETLTYNSPLHF. The CDR3, as DNA: TGTGCCAGCAGCCAAGGGGAGACACTCACCTATAATTCACCCCTCCACTTT.

The rearrangement links TRBV4-3 to TRBJ1-5; maybe TRBD1 (5 bases). The V gene lost 1 base and the J gene lost 4 bases, with 11 bases spanning the gap. The CDR3 loop spans 15 amino acids. Germline V lookup: CDR1 LGHNA, CDR2 YSLEER. CDR3 coding DNA: TGCGCCAGCAGCCAAGGCCCAGGGCCAAATCAGCCCCAGCATTTT. Translating it yields CASSQGPGPNQPQHF.

The V gene is TRBV6-5, the J gene TRBJ1-5, with TRBD1 matching over 7 bases. Trimming removed 6 bases from V and 2 bases from J; junction bases left unmatched: 4. The CDR3 sequence is 14 residues long. Germline assignment: CDR1 MNHEY and CDR2 SVGAGI. Written as DNA, the CDR3 is TGTGCCAGCAGAACCGGGACAGGCAATCAGCCCCAGCATTTT. Its protein product is CASRTGTGNQPQHF.

V is TRBV4-3 and J is TRBJ2-3; TRBD2 aligns across 8 bases. The CDR3 contains 17 residues. Losses at the gene ends were 0 bases for V and 4 bases for J; bases not matched to a gene: 9. CDR1 and CDR2 from the germline V gene are LGHNA and YSLEER. The chain's CDR3 is CASSQDSATSAPDTQYF. CDR3 sequence (DNA): TGCGCCAGCAGCCAAGATTCGGCGACTAGCGCCCCAGATACGCAGTATTTT.

The chain couples TRBV6-2 or TRBV6-3 to TRBJ1-5; D might be TRBD1 (5 bases). Trimming stripped 6 bases from V and 5 bases from J, with 14 bases between. The CDR3 is 14 residues long. Germline lookup yields CDR1 MNHEY and CDR2 SVGEGT. As DNA, the CDR3 is TGTGCCAGCAGCCCCCGGGGGGTGGATCAGCCCCAGCATTTT. Its protein is CASSPRGVDQPQHF.

This rearrangement joins TRBV19 to TRBJ2-3; D is undetermined. The CDR3 totals 13 residues. Germline V gene sequence: CDR1 LNHDA, CDR2 SQIVND (reference sequence). V dropped 4 bases and J dropped 0 bases, with 5 bases sitting between them. CDR3 sequence (DNA): TGTGCCAGTAGTACCCAGAGCACAGATACGCAGTATTTT. Translation gives CASSTQSTDTQYF.

The chain is built from TRBV24-1 and TRBJ2-3; 14 nucleotides line up with TRBD2. V shed 6 bases and J 5 bases; nucleotides not matched to a gene: 9. Germline V gene data show CDR1 as KGHDR and CDR2 as SFDVKD. The CDR3 totals 17 residues. The CDR3 sequence: CATSPSGTSGGGDTQYF. DNA for the CDR3: TGTGCCACCAGTCCTTCCGGGACTAGCGGGGGAGGAGATACGCAGTATTTT.

Worth noting for this clone: Other DNA sequences in the same sample also yield this CDR3. The genes are TRBV27 and TRBJ1-1; D not resolved. There are 13 residues in the CDR3. Trimming removed 5 bases from V and 0 bases from J, with 7 bases in between. Germline values: CDR1 MNHEY, CDR2 SMNVEV (reference sequence). DNA of the CDR3: TGTGCCAGCAGTCCGCGAGTGAACACTGAAGCTTTCTTT. This encodes CASSPRVNTEAFF.

The rearrangement joins TRBV6-5 to TRBJ1-2; 11 bases are shared with TRBD1. Germline loops: CDR1 MNHEY, CDR2 SVGAGI. V dropped 4 bases and J dropped 8; count of bases not matched to a gene: 9. CDR3 length: 15 residues. The DNA for the CDR3 is TGTGCCAGCAGTTTCGCCGGGACAGGGGGATTGGGCTACACCTTC. Translation: CASSFAGTGGLGYTF.

The chain links TRBV14 to TRBJ2-7; 7 bases are shared with TRBD1. The CDR3 runs to 14 residues. The trim removed 4 bases at V and 2 bases at J, leaving 5 bases unmatched. Germline V gene sequence: CDR1 SGHDN, CDR2 FVKESK. For the CDR3, the DNA is TGTGCCAGCAGCCGTAGACAGGGAGCCTACGAGCAGTACTTC. Protein: CASSRRQGAYEQYF.

V usage is TRBV11-2 and J usage is TRBJ2-1; maybe TRBD2 (6 bases). The germline V and J ends were trimmed by 2 bases and 0 bases, with 14 bases remaining between them. The CDR3 consists of 17 residues. Germline V gene sequence: CDR1 SGHAT, CDR2 FQNNGV. The CDR3 is CASSLRAAGPSYNEQFF. The CDR3 DNA reads as TGTGCCAGCAGCTTAAGGGCGGCGGGGCCCTCCTACAATGAGCAGTTCTTC.

The chain carries TRBV6-2 or TRBV6-3 and TRBJ2-7; 9 nucleotides line up with TRBD2. The J segment lost 0 bases and the V segment lost 4 bases, leaving 4 bases of the junction unmatched. The V gene's germline CDR1 is MNHEY and CDR2 SVGEGT. The CDR3 loop spans 15 amino acids. CDR3 protein: CASSFSGGHSYEQYF. In DNA form, the CDR3 reads TGTGCCAGCAGTTTTAGCGGGGGCCACTCCTACGAGCAGTACTTC.

The chain links TRBV5-1 to TRBJ2-7, with 7 bases fitting TRBD2. The germline V gene encodes CDR1 SGHRS and CDR2 YFSETQ. This CDR3 is built from 14 residues. V shed 3 bases, J shed 4 bases, and the junction held 7 bases outside the gene matches. In DNA form, the CDR3 reads TGCGCCAGCAGCTCGGGGGGAGGCGGGTACGAGCAGTACTTC. Translation: CASSSGGGGYEQYF.

This chain uses TRBV9 with TRBJ2-1, with 7 bases lining up with TRBD1. Unmatched junction bases numbered 7, after V lost 3 bases and J lost 4 bases. CDR3 length: 15 residues. Germline CDR1 is SGDLS and CDR2 is YYNGEE. CDR3 sequence: CASSETGSEYNEQFF. CDR3 coding DNA: TGTGCCAGCAGCGAGACAGGGTCAGAGTACAATGAGCAGTTCTTC.

The rearrangement links TRBV24-1 to TRBJ2-2; 8 nucleotides match TRBD1. Trimming at V came to 3 bases and at J to 7 bases, leaving 6 bases not matched to a gene. The germline V gene has CDR1 KGHDR and CDR2 SFDVKD. The CDR3 length is 15 residues. The CDR3 nucleotides read TGTGCCACCAGTGATCCCCGGACAGGGCTCGGGGAGCTGTTTTTT. It codes for CATSDPRTGLGELFF.

The rearrangement joins TRBV5-1 to TRBJ2-7, with a possible D match to TRBD2 (6 bases). Germline V gene lookup returns CDR1 SGHRS and CDR2 YFSETQ. The CDR3 runs to 14 residues. Trimming pared 1 base from V and 2 bases from J, leaving 10 bases between. Here the CDR3 reads CASSLFPGAYEQYF. The CDR3 DNA reads as TGCGCCAGCAGCTTGTTCCCGGGGGCCTACGAGCAGTACTTC.

The rearrangement uses TRBV6-6 and TRBJ2-5; weak D call: TRBD2 (6 bases). Trimming shortened V by 7 bases and J by 2 bases, and 14 bases separated the two germline ends. The CDR3 loop spans 14 amino acids. Germline values: CDR1 MNHNY, CDR2 SVGAGI (reference sequence). The CDR3 is CASTDSGQQETQYF. The CDR3 DNA is TGTGCCAGCACCGACAGCGGGCAACAAGAGACCCAGTACTTC.

V usage is TRBV7-8 and J usage is TRBJ1-2; D possibly corresponds to TRBD1 (5 bases). The CDR3 covers 14 residues. V was clipped by 2 bases and J by 2 bases, with 9 bases between them. The germline CDR1 and CDR2 sequences are SGHVS and FQNEAQ. Here the CDR3 DNA reads TGTGCCAGCAGCTTATCAGGGCTGAACTATGGCTACACCTTC. Its translation is CASSLSGLNYGYTF.

The rearrangement uses TRBV7-8 and TRBJ2-3; 8 bases are shared with TRBD1. Germline V CDR1 and CDR2: SGHVS, FQNEAQ. The V segment lost 7 bases and the J segment 6 bases; nucleotides outside the gene matches: 9. The CDR3 loop spans 14 amino acids. The CDR3 sequence: CASTSNRGSDTQYF. The DNA of the CDR3 is TGTGCCAGCACCTCGAACAGGGGGTCTGATACGCAGTATTTT.